Listed below are T cell receptor beta chains from one sample, sequenced in a study of control samples from healthy donors and cancer patients. The method was immunoSEQ multiplex PCR; TCRdb's version includes in-frame clones alone and lacks a portion of them. The sample lists about 49,000 clones; 80% to 90% were seen once. Sample: PBMCs. The receptor set was obtained from a woman in her forties or fifties with lung cancer. Both conserved end residues are part of each CDR3. Each record gives: CDR3 DNA, CDR3 protein, V gene, J gene, D gene, clone size. A D gene is named only where the DNA matches it firmly. Clone size is stated in some rows and not others, as once, few, many or a class when expanded.

CDR3 DNA: TGTGCCAGCAGAACTCAGGGGAGCTCCTACGAGCAGTACTTC
CDR3 protein: CASRTQGSSYEQYF
V gene: TRBV2
J gene: TRBJ2-7
D gene: .
clone size: .

CDR3 DNA: TGTGCCAGCAGCACCTCGGACACCCCGGTAGACTTC
CDR3 protein: CASSTSDTPVDF
V gene: TRBV7-9
J gene: TRBJ2-7
D gene: .
clone size: .

CDR3 DNA: TGCGCCAGCAGCTTGGGAGCTGAAGCTTTCTTT
CDR3 protein: CASSLGAEAFF
V gene: TRBV5-1
J gene: TRBJ1-1
D gene: .
clone size: few

CDR3 DNA: TGCGCCAGCAGCGAAAACGCGGGGGGTGTCTACGAGCAGTACTTC
CDR3 protein: CASSENAGGVYEQYF
V gene: TRBV4-3
J gene: TRBJ2-7
D gene: TRBD2
clone size: .

CDR3 DNA: TGTGCCAGTAGTATCGGACAGGGTAGCACAGATACGCAGTATTTT
CDR3 protein: CASSIGQGSTDTQYF
V gene: TRBV19
J gene: TRBJ2-3
D gene: TRBD1
clone size: .

CDR3 DNA: TGCGCCAGCAGTGAGTTACAGGGGCCCTATGGCTACACCTTC
CDR3 protein: CASSELQGPYGYTF
V gene: TRBV10-1
J gene: TRBJ1-2
D gene: TRBD1
clone size: .

CDR3 DNA: TGTGCCAGCAGCACCAAAACCGGGACAGGGGACGCAGATACGCAGTATTTT
CDR3 protein: CASSTKTGTGDADTQYF
V gene: TRBV11-2
J gene: TRBJ2-3
D gene: TRBD1
clone size: .

CDR3 DNA: TGTGCCAGCAGCGTCAGGGTTAACACTGAAGCTTTCTTT
CDR3 protein: CASSVRVNTEAFF
V gene: TRBV9
J gene: TRBJ1-1
D gene: .
clone size: .

CDR3 DNA: TGTGCCAGTAGTATCAGGATGAACACTGAAGCTTTCTTT
CDR3 protein: CASSIRMNTEAFF
V gene: TRBV19
J gene: TRBJ1-1
D gene: .
clone size: .

CDR3 DNA: TGTGCCAGCAGCGCTTCAGCACAGGGGGCAACCGGGGAGCTGTTTTTT
CDR3 protein: CASSASAQGATGELFF
V gene: TRBV14
J gene: TRBJ2-2
D gene: TRBD1
clone size: .

CDR3 DNA: TGTGCCAGCAGTGTCCGACAGGGGGCCGGAACGGGAGCTTTCTTT
CDR3 protein: CASSVRQGAGTGAFF
V gene: TRBV27
J gene: TRBJ1-1
D gene: TRBD1
clone size: .

CDR3 DNA: TGTGCCAGCAAGCTCGTGGGCACCGGGGAGCTGTTTTTT
CDR3 protein: CASKLVGTGELFF
V gene: TRBV12-3/TRBV12-4
J gene: TRBJ2-2
D gene: .
clone size: .

CDR3 DNA: TGTGCCAGCTCACAAGGGGTCAATCAGCCCCAGCATTTT
CDR3 protein: CASSQGVNQPQHF
V gene: TRBV18
J gene: TRBJ1-5
D gene: .
clone size: .

CDR3 DNA: TGTGCCAGCAGTTACTCGGCTGTGCTGAACACTGAAGCTTTCTTT
CDR3 protein: CASSYSAVLNTEAFF
V gene: TRBV6-2/TRBV6-3
J gene: TRBJ1-1
D gene: .
clone size: .

CDR3 DNA: TGTGCCAGCAGCTTAGGGCCTCTCGGAGAGACCCAGTACTTC
CDR3 protein: CASSLGPLGETQYF
V gene: TRBV7-3
J gene: TRBJ2-5
D gene: .
clone size: .

CDR3 DNA: TGTGCCAGCTCACCGCTCAGGGCGGATGAGCAGTTCTTC
CDR3 protein: CASSPLRADEQFF
V gene: TRBV18
J gene: TRBJ2-1
D gene: .
clone size: .

CDR3 DNA: TGTGCCAGCAGCAAAGACAGGGTGTTTCCGAACACTGAAGCTTTCTTT
CDR3 protein: CASSKDRVFPNTEAFF
V gene: TRBV21-1
J gene: TRBJ1-1
D gene: .
clone size: .

CDR3 DNA: TGTGCCAGCAGTGGGACCCGGGATTATGGCTACACCTTC
CDR3 protein: CASSGTRDYGYTF
V gene: TRBV6-2/TRBV6-3
J gene: TRBJ1-2
D gene: .
clone size: .

CDR3 DNA: TGTGCCAGCAGCCTGTTAGCGGGGGCGCACAATGAGCAGTTCTTC
CDR3 protein: CASSLLAGAHNEQFF
V gene: TRBV7-2
J gene: TRBJ2-1
D gene: TRBD2
clone size: .

CDR3 DNA: TGTGCCAGCAGCTTAGTGGGCGCCACAGATACGCAGTATTTT
CDR3 protein: CASSLVGATDTQYF
V gene: TRBV7-3
J gene: TRBJ2-3
D gene: .
clone size: .

CDR3 DNA: TGTGCCTGGGCGACACAGGAGGACTCTGGAAACACCATATATTTT
CDR3 protein: CAWATQEDSGNTIYF
V gene: TRBV30
J gene: TRBJ1-3
D gene: .
clone size: .

CDR3 DNA: TGTGCCAGCAGCCGAAAGGTGGGGGGGCAGAAAGCAAGCAATCAGCCCCAGCATTTT
CDR3 protein: CASSRKVGGQKASNQPQHF
V gene: TRBV28
J gene: TRBJ1-5
D gene: .
clone size: .